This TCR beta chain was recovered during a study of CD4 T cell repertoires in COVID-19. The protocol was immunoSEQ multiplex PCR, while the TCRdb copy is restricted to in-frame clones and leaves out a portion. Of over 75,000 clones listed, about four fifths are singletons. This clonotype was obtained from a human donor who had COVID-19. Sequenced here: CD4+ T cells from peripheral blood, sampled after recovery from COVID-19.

CDR3 in amino acids: CASREVGGPQHF. The CDR3 DNA is TGTGCCAGCAGGGAGGTTGGAGGCCCCCAGCATTTT. The gene calls are TRBV2 and TRBJ1-5; D remains ambiguous. Trimming left V 6 bases short and J 10 bases short, with 13 bases between. The CDR3 spans 12 residues. In germline, CDR1 is SNHLY, CDR2 FYNNEI.